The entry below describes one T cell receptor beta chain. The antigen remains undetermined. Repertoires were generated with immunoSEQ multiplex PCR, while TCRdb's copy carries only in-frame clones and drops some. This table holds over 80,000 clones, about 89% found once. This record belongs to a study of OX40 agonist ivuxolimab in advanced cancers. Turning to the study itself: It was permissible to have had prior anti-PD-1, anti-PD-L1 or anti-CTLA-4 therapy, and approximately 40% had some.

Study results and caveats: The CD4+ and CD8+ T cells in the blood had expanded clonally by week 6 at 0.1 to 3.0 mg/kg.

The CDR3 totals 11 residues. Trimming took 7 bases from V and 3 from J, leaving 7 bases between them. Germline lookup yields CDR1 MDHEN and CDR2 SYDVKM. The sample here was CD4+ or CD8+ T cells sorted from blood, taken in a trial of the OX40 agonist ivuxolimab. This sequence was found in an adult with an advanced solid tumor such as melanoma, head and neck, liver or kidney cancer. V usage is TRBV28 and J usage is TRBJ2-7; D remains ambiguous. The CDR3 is CASKKDYEQYF. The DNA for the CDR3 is TGTGCCAGCAAGAAAGACTACGAGCAGTACTTC.